The 19 T cell receptor beta chains listed next were all sequenced from one sample in a study of cytomegalovirus exposure and HLA in healthy donors (dated by TCRdb to the late 2010s). Libraries were constructed by the immunoSEQ multiplex PCR assay. For the multiplex PCR, a mixture combining 60 forward primers for TCR Vbeta segments and 13 reverse primers for TCR Jbeta segments was used. TCRdb's version of the immuneACCESS table is confined to in-frame rearrangements and falls short of the full clone set. An unresolved V gene accounts for under half of the shortfall where checked; the remainder is of unknown origin. The sample table holds about 170,000 clones, of which 62% were seen once. The top ten clones comprise about 3.2% of the sample. Sequenced: PBMCs. The receptor source for this set is a man aged 40-49 years in good health and CMV-seronegative.

The V gene is TRBV7-2, the J gene TRBJ2-3; 12 bases are a match to TRBD2. V shed 5 bases and J 5 bases; nucleotides not matched to a gene: 11. Germline-derived CDR1 and CDR2 are SGHTA and FQGNSA. The CDR3 spans 17 residues. The CDR3 bases are TGTGCCAGCAGCCCCCGGGCTAGCGGGGGGGCGGGAGATACGCAGTATTTT. It translates to CASSPRASGGAGDTQYF.

This clone has a handful of counts. This chain links TRBV7-9 with TRBJ2-2, with TRBD2 identical over 8 bases. This CDR3 comprises 13 residues. V lost 5 bases to trimming and J lost 5 bases; unmatched junction nucleotides: 1. Germline-derived CDR1 and CDR2 are SEHNR and FQNEAQ (reference sequence). The CDR3 DNA reads TGTGCCAGCAGCCGACTAGCGACCGGGGAGCTGTTTTTT. Amino acid sequence: CASSRLATGELFF. Looking up the rest from reference TRBV7-9 and TRBJ2-2 gives the full variable domain: DTGVSQNPRHKITKRGQNVTFRCDPISEHNRLYWYRQTLGQGPEFLTYFQNEAQLEKSRLLSDRFSAERPKGSFSTLEIQRTEQGDSAMYLCASSRLATGELFFGEGSRLTVL.

The rearrangement uses TRBV7-2 and TRBJ1-1; no clear D gene. Trimming removed 5 bases from V and 11 bases from J, with 12 bases in between. Germline values: CDR1 SGHTA, CDR2 FQGNSA. The CDR3 spans 11 residues. CDR3 in amino acids: CASSPSIGAFF. In nucleotides, the CDR3 is TGTGCCAGCAGCCCGTCTATCGGGGCTTTCTTT.

The chain uses TRBV7-2 and TRBJ2-1; 7 bases are shared with TRBD2. V dropped 1 base and J dropped 6; count of bases not matched to a gene: 9. The V gene's germline CDR1 is SGHTA and CDR2 FQGNSA. This CDR3 region has 16 residues. DNA for the CDR3: TGTGCCAGCAGCTTAGAGGGAGCGGGATTCGGCAATGAGCAGTTCTTC. This gives the protein CASSLEGAGFGNEQFF.

The rearrangement joins TRBV5-1 to TRBJ2-7; D unresolved. The CDR3 has 14 residues. The germline V gene encodes CDR1 SGHRS and CDR2 YFSETQ. V dropped 1 base and J dropped 5 bases, with 13 bases sitting between them. CDR3 amino acids: CASSLLQPLDEQYF. The CDR3 DNA reads TGCGCCAGCAGCTTGCTACAGCCCCTGGACGAGCAGTACTTC. Filled out from reference TRBV5-1 and TRBJ2-7, the complete variable domain reads KAGVTQTPRYLIKTRGQQVTLSCSPISGHRSVSWYQQTPGQGLQFLFEYFSETQRNKGNFPGRFSGRQFSNSRSEMNVSTLELGDSALYLCASSLLQPLDEQYFGPGTRLTVT.

The rearrangement links TRBV7-2 to TRBJ2-5, with a tentative D call TRBD2 (7 bases). Trimming removed 5 bases at V and 4 bases at J, with 23 bases between. CDR1 and CDR2 from the germline V gene are SGHTA and FQGNSA. This CDR3 has 17 residues. CDR3 coding DNA: TGTGCCAGCAGCCGCAGCCGCTTTGCGGGGGCCAGAGAGACCCAGTACTTC. The encoded protein is CASSRSRFAGARETQYF.

J is TRBJ1-4 and V is TRBV6-1; TRBD1 agrees at 8 bases. The germline V gene encodes CDR1 MNHNS and CDR2 SASEGT. The CDR3 runs to 16 residues. V lost 3 bases, J lost 3 bases, and 6 bases stayed unmatched. CDR3 amino acids: CASSDDRGWSNEKLFF. The CDR3 bases are TGTGCCAGCAGTGACGACAGGGGATGGTCTAATGAAAAACTGTTTTTT.

The chain is built from TRBV10-3 and TRBJ2-2; D perhaps matches TRBD1 (6 bases). The V gene lost 6 bases and the J gene lost 6 bases, with 14 bases spanning the gap. There are 14 residues in the CDR3. Germline values: CDR1 ENHRY, CDR2 SYGVKD. The CDR3 DNA reads TGTGCCATCAGCGAAACAACAGGGCCCGGGGAGCTGTTTTTT. It translates to CAISETTGPGELFF.

The chain has TRBV7-2 and TRBJ1-3; the D gene is possibly TRBD1 (5 bases). CDR3 size: 15 residues. Looked up from germline, CDR1 is SGHTA and CDR2 is FQGNSA. V lost 4 bases and J 0 bases, leaving 10 bases between the germline ends. The CDR3 loop is CASSSVGASGNTIYF. CDR3 in DNA: TGTGCCAGCAGCTCAGTTGGGGCCTCTGGAAACACCATATATTTT.

The rearrangement links TRBV11-2 to TRBJ2-5; 13 bases are shared with TRBD2. CDR3 length: 16 amino acids. Germline V gene data show CDR1 as SGHAT and CDR2 as FQNNGV. The J segment lost 5 bases and the V segment lost 5 bases, leaving 8 bases of the junction unmatched. DNA of the CDR3: TGTGCCAGCAGCGAAACTAGCGGGGGGGCCCGGGAGACCCAGTACTTC. Its protein product is CASSETSGGARETQYF.

This chain uses TRBV13 with TRBJ2-3; possible D gene TRBD2, 5 bases. CDR1 PRHDT and CDR2 FYEKMQ come from the germline V gene (reference sequence). Deletions cut 5 bases from V and 5 bases from J, with 14 bases between. CDR3 length: 14 amino acids. The CDR3 DNA sequence: TGTGCCAGCAGCCCCCCGGCGGGTGGAGATACGCAGTATTTT. Its protein is CASSPPAGGDTQYF. Complete variable domain (other parts from reference TRBV13 and TRBJ2-3): AAGVIQSPRHLIKEKRETATLKCYPIPRHDTVYWYQQGPGQDPQFLISFYEKMQSDKGSIPDRFSAQQFSDYHSELNMSSLELGDSALYFCASSPPAGGDTQYFGPGTRLTVL.

The V call is TRBV7-6, the J call TRBJ2-1, with 13 bases aligning to TRBD2. This CDR3 region has 19 residues. Trimming cost V 5 bases and J 0 bases; bases outside gene matches: 10. Looked up from germline, CDR1 is SGHVS and CDR2 is FNYEAQ. The CDR3, as DNA: TGTGCCAGCAGCAAAACTAGCGGGAGGGCTAAAAGCTCCTACAATGAGCAGTTCTTC. It specifies CASSKTSGRAKSSYNEQFF.

The chain carries TRBV7-3 and TRBJ2-7, with D perhaps TRBD2 (5 bases). Germline V gene sequence: CDR1 SGHTA, CDR2 FQGTGA. This CDR3 is 14 amino acids long. V lost 5 bases and J lost 0, with 11 bases in between. The CDR3, as DNA: TGTGCCAGCAGCCCAGGACTGAGCTCCTACGAGCAGTACTTC. Its translation is CASSPGLSSYEQYF.

With regard to this clone: Sequence at one end of the junction differs from germline and may be a read error. The CDR3 sequence is CASTLAGARPNALTF. The CDR3 DNA is TGTGCCAGCACCCTTGCGGGGGCGCGGCCGAACGCCCTGACTTTC. The genes are TRBV28 and TRBJ2-6; weak D call: TRBD2 (7 bases). Germline lookup yields CDR1 MDHEN and CDR2 SYDVKM. The CDR3 is made up of 15 amino acids. The full variable domain, rest sourced from reference TRBV28 and TRBJ2-6, is DVKVTQSSRYLVKRTGEKVFLECVQDMDHENMFWYRQDPGLGLRLIYFSYDVKMKEKGDIPEGYSVSREKKERFSLILESASTNQTSMYLCASTLAGARPNALTFGAGSRLTVL.

This clone was seen only a few times. The genes are TRBV5-1 and TRBJ1-6; perhaps TRBD1 as D (5 bases). Looked up from germline, CDR1 is SGHRS and CDR2 is YFSETQ. This CDR3 region has 13 residues. Trimming stripped 2 bases from V and 8 bases from J, with 8 bases between. Written as DNA, the CDR3 is TGCGCCAGCAGCTTCGAAGGGGATTCACCCCTCCACTTT. Amino acids: CASSFEGDSPLHF.

The V gene is TRBV6-5, the J gene TRBJ1-1; D gene uncertain. Trimming left V 5 bases short and J 5 bases short, with 15 bases between. CDR3 length equals 14 residues. Germline-derived CDR1 and CDR2 are MNHEY and SVGAGI. The CDR3 DNA sequence: TGTGCCAGCAGTGAAAGCGGGATTATGACTGAAGCTTTCTTT. This encodes CASSESGIMTEAFF.

The chain uses TRBV29-1 and TRBJ2-3, with 12 bases aligning to TRBD2. Unmatched junction bases numbered 3, after V lost 5 bases and J lost 0 bases. There are 15 residues in the CDR3. In germline, CDR1 is SQVTM, CDR2 ANQGSEA. CDR3 residues: CSVILAGGSTDTQYF. DNA for the CDR3: TGCAGCGTTATACTAGCGGGGGGTAGCACAGATACGCAGTATTTT.

V and J are TRBV6-4 and TRBJ1-1; 9 nucleotides match TRBD1. The CDR3 consists of 14 residues. J was trimmed by 5 bases and V by 7 bases; bases with no gene match: 8. Per germline, CDR1 MRHNA and CDR2 SNTAGT. The CDR3 sequence is CASKRDRVITEAFF. CDR3 coding DNA: TGTGCCAGCAAGCGGGACAGGGTGATTACTGAAGCTTTCTTT.

This clone was recorded a few times. The genes are TRBV30 and TRBJ2-1; 9 nucleotides agree with TRBD2. V shed 1 base and J 10 bases; nucleotides not matched to a gene: 5. Looked up from germline, CDR1 is GTSNPN and CDR2 is SVGIG (reference sequence). This CDR3 has 13 residues. The CDR3 here is CAWSEGLAGEQFF. In DNA, the CDR3 is TGTGCCTGGAGTGAGGGACTAGCAGGAGAGCAGTTCTTC.